The rows below give T cell receptor beta chains drawn from one sample of a study of CD8 T cells in Susac syndrome. TCRdb itself ran the immunoSEQ multiplex PCR reads through MiXCR, one entry per CDR3 protein. This table holds 69,000 or so distinct CDR3 sequences, 94% found once. The specimen sequenced was CD8+ T cells from PBMCs. The receptors derive from a human donor with multiple sclerosis. The CDR3 runs from the conserved cysteine through the conserved F or W. Fields, in order: J gene, CDR3 length, D gene, clone size, V gene, CDR3 protein, CDR3 DNA. A D gene is named only where the DNA matches it firmly. Some rows mark clone size as missing; the rest say once, few, many or name a class of expanded clone.

j_gene: TRBJ1-2; len: 14; d_gene: TRBD1; abundance: .; v_gene: TRBV4-3; CDR3aa: CASSQDTGVRGYTF; CDR3nt: TGCGCCAGCAGCCAAGATACAGGGGTCCGTGGCTACACCTTC
j_gene: TRBJ2-7; len: 16; d_gene: .; abundance: once; v_gene: TRBV20-1; CDR3aa: CSARGPRDSRSYEQYF; CDR3nt: TGCAGTGCTAGAGGTCCTCGGGACTCCCGCTCCTACGAGCAGTACTTC
j_gene: TRBJ2-7; len: 13; d_gene: .; abundance: .; v_gene: TRBV29-1; CDR3aa: CSVELGRGYEQYF; CDR3nt: TGCAGCGTTGAATTGGGCAGGGGATACGAGCAGTACTTC
j_gene: TRBJ2-3; len: 15; d_gene: .; abundance: .; v_gene: TRBV4-3; CDR3aa: CASSRVLAPTDTQYF; CDR3nt: TGCGCCAGCAGCCGAGTACTAGCCCCCACAGATACGCAGTATTTT
j_gene: TRBJ2-7; len: 13; d_gene: TRBD1; abundance: .; v_gene: TRBV30; CDR3aa: CAWRLDRAYEQYF; CDR3nt: TGTGCCTGGAGGTTAGACAGGGCCTACGAGCAGTACTTC
j_gene: TRBJ2-1; len: 18; d_gene: .; abundance: .; v_gene: TRBV7-8; CDR3aa: CASSSPTQWEDSYNEQFF; CDR3nt: TGTGCCAGCAGCTCCCCGACACAGTGGGAGGACTCCTACAATGAGCAGTTCTTC
j_gene: TRBJ2-3; len: 14; d_gene: .; abundance: .; v_gene: TRBV19; CDR3aa: CAGSGTGSTDTQYF; CDR3nt: TGTGCCGGATCCGGGACTGGTAGCACAGATACGCAGTATTTT
j_gene: TRBJ2-7; len: 14; d_gene: .; abundance: .; v_gene: TRBV5-6; CDR3aa: CASSLGPTDYEQYF; CDR3nt: TGTGCCAGCAGCTTGGGCCCGACGGACTACGAGCAGTACTTC
j_gene: TRBJ2-7; len: 15; d_gene: TRBD2; abundance: .; v_gene: TRBV24-1; CDR3aa: CATSDLREGHYEQYF; CDR3nt: TGTGCCACCAGTGATTTACGGGAGGGCCACTACGAGCAGTACTTC
j_gene: TRBJ2-3; len: 18; d_gene: TRBD1; abundance: .; v_gene: TRBV12-3/TRBV12-4; CDR3aa: CASSLRTGGLGDTDTQYF; CDR3nt: TGTGCCAGCAGTTTGAGAACAGGGGGGCTAGGAGACACAGATACGCAGTATTTT
j_gene: TRBJ1-2; len: 13; d_gene: .; abundance: .; v_gene: TRBV29-1; CDR3aa: CSVDDGSPYGYTF; CDR3nt: TGCAGCGTTGACGATGGGTCACCCTATGGCTACACCTTC
j_gene: TRBJ2-1; len: 16; d_gene: .; abundance: .; v_gene: TRBV4-2; CDR3aa: CASSQDSRSSYNEQFF; CDR3nt: TGTGCCAGCAGCCAAGATAGCCGTAGCTCCTACAATGAGCAGTTCTTC
j_gene: TRBJ2-1; len: 15; d_gene: TRBD1; abundance: few; v_gene: TRBV6-1; CDR3aa: CASSLGQGARNEQFF; CDR3nt: TGTGCCAGCAGTTTAGGACAGGGGGCGCGGAATGAGCAGTTCTTC
j_gene: TRBJ2-7; len: 14; d_gene: .; abundance: .; v_gene: TRBV20-1; CDR3aa: CSASSAGETYEQYF; CDR3nt: TGCAGTGCTTCATCGGCAGGGGAAACCTACGAGCAGTACTTC
j_gene: TRBJ2-7; len: 15; d_gene: .; abundance: .; v_gene: TRBV27; CDR3aa: CASSFLGASSYEQYF; CDR3nt: TGTGCCAGCAGTTTTTTGGGGGCGAGCTCCTACGAGCAGTACTTC
j_gene: TRBJ1-2; len: 15; d_gene: .; abundance: .; v_gene: TRBV28; CDR3aa: CASSPRLTVPRGYTF; CDR3nt: TGTGCCAGCAGTCCCCGTTTAACAGTCCCCCGCGGCTACACCTTC
j_gene: TRBJ2-3; len: 12; d_gene: .; abundance: .; v_gene: TRBV15; CDR3aa: CATSSRGDTQYF; CDR3nt: TGTGCCACCAGCAGTAGAGGAGATACGCAGTATTTT
j_gene: TRBJ2-7; len: 13; d_gene: .; abundance: .; v_gene: TRBV20-1; CDR3aa: CSARDLFNYEQYF; CDR3nt: TGCAGTGCTAGAGACCTGTTTAACTACGAGCAGTACTTC
j_gene: TRBJ2-7; len: 15; d_gene: TRBD1; abundance: few; v_gene: TRBV27; CDR3aa: CASSAPGQGSYEQYF; CDR3nt: TGTGCCAGCAGTGCCCCGGGACAGGGGTCTTACGAGCAGTACTTC
j_gene: TRBJ2-7; len: 14; d_gene: TRBD2; abundance: once; v_gene: TRBV7-6; CDR3aa: CASSQSGGAGEQYF; CDR3nt: TGTGCCAGCAGCCAAAGCGGGGGGGCAGGAGAGCAGTACTTC
j_gene: TRBJ1-6; len: 15; d_gene: .; abundance: .; v_gene: TRBV12-3/TRBV12-4; CDR3aa: CASTLGVSYNSPLHF; CDR3nt: TGTGCCAGCACTTTAGGGGTCTCCTATAATTCACCCCTCCACTTT
j_gene: TRBJ2-1; len: 17; d_gene: .; abundance: .; v_gene: TRBV10-3; CDR3aa: CAISESAIVSSYNEQFF; CDR3nt: TGTGCCATCAGTGAGTCGGCTATTGTAAGCTCCTACAATGAGCAGTTCTTC
j_gene: TRBJ2-1; len: 19; d_gene: .; abundance: .; v_gene: TRBV4-1; CDR3aa: CASSQDRVPQGAYDEVQFF; CDR3nt: TGCGCCAGCAGCCAAGATCGTGTGCCGCAAGGGGCATACGACGAGGTTCAGTTCTTC
j_gene: TRBJ2-3; len: 13; d_gene: .; abundance: .; v_gene: TRBV20-1; CDR3aa: CSAKTGSTDTQYF; CDR3nt: TGCAGTGCGAAGACAGGTAGCACAGATACGCAGTATTTT
j_gene: TRBJ2-7; len: 18; d_gene: TRBD2; abundance: .; v_gene: TRBV27; CDR3aa: CASSPIPGLAGSSYEQYF; CDR3nt: TGTGCCAGCAGTCCGATCCCGGGACTAGCGGGGAGCTCCTACGAGCAGTACTTC
j_gene: TRBJ2-7; len: 14; d_gene: .; abundance: once; v_gene: TRBV7-7; CDR3aa: CASSSAGSTDEQYF; CDR3nt: TGTGCCAGCAGCTCCGCAGGGAGTACAGACGAGCAGTACTTC
j_gene: TRBJ2-7; len: 16; d_gene: .; abundance: .; v_gene: TRBV5-4; CDR3aa: CASSSRVSIGDSEQYF; CDR3nt: TGTGCCAGCAGCTCAAGGGTAAGCATCGGCGATTCCGAGCAGTACTTC
j_gene: TRBJ2-7; len: 10; d_gene: .; abundance: .; v_gene: TRBV20-1; CDR3aa: CSARTYEQYF; CDR3nt: TGCAGTGCTAGGACCTACGAGCAGTACTTC
j_gene: TRBJ2-7; len: 13; d_gene: .; abundance: .; v_gene: TRBV4-1; CDR3aa: CASSPLEYYEQYF; CDR3nt: TGCGCCAGCAGCCCCCTGGAGTACTACGAGCAGTACTTC
j_gene: TRBJ2-7; len: 15; d_gene: TRBD2; abundance: .; v_gene: TRBV20-1; CDR3aa: CSARDMAGGLYEQYF; CDR3nt: TGCAGTGCTAGAGATATGGCGGGGGGGCTCTACGAGCAGTACTTC
j_gene: TRBJ1-5; len: 20; d_gene: .; abundance: .; v_gene: TRBV9; CDR3aa: CASNHMRQNGGLRDGQPQHF; CDR3nt: TGTGCCAGCAACCATATGAGACAGAATGGAGGGCTCAGGGACGGTCAGCCCCAGCATTTT
j_gene: TRBJ2-1; len: 13; d_gene: .; abundance: .; v_gene: TRBV27; CDR3aa: CASSELGPNEQFF; CDR3nt: TGTGCCAGCAGTGAATTAGGCCCTAATGAGCAGTTCTTC
j_gene: TRBJ2-1; len: 14; d_gene: .; abundance: .; v_gene: TRBV28; CDR3aa: CASTSPPGLSEQFF; CDR3nt: TGTGCCAGCACCTCTCCCCCGGGGCTCAGTGAGCAGTTCTTC
j_gene: TRBJ2-7; len: 15; d_gene: .; abundance: .; v_gene: TRBV9; CDR3aa: CASSVAGGVVDEQYF; CDR3nt: TGTGCCAGCAGCGTTGCCGGAGGCGTCGTGGACGAGCAGTACTTC
j_gene: TRBJ1-2; len: 15; d_gene: .; abundance: .; v_gene: TRBV5-1; CDR3aa: CASSSIRGLRYGYTF; CDR3nt: TGCGCCAGCAGCTCCATTCGGGGGCTCCGGTATGGCTACACCTTC
j_gene: TRBJ2-5; len: 14; d_gene: .; abundance: .; v_gene: TRBV5-1; CDR3aa: CASSLVMIQETQYF; CDR3nt: TGCGCCAGCAGCTTGGTCATGATCCAAGAGACCCAGTACTTC